The 23 T cell receptor beta chains below all came from one sample that was sequenced in a study of beta chain features in type 1 diabetes. General study results and limits: TCRB CDR3s were moderately but significantly shorter in Type 1 diabetes patients in all four CD4+ subsets.

These TCRs are of unknown antigen specificity. Sequenced material consisted of expressed TCRB transcripts (all of the isolated RNA was reverse transcribed). Data came from immunoSEQ multiplex PCR; TCRdb stores just in-frame clones and leaves some out. The sample lists approximately 250,000 clones, around 9.9% occurring once. Sequenced input: naive CD4+ T cells from blood. The receptors here all came from a man between 25 and 39 years old with type 1 diabetes.

This clone was picked up a small number of times. CDR3 in amino acids: CASSLSPGGAYGYTF. The CDR3 DNA reads as TGCGCCAGCAGCTTGTCTCCAGGCGGGGCCTATGGCTACACCTTC. The rearrangement uses TRBV5-1 and TRBJ1-2; the D gene is possibly TRBD1 (5 bases). Germline loops: CDR1 SGHRS, CDR2 YFSETQ. Trimming removed 1 base from V and 4 bases from J, with 14 bases in between. CDR3 length equals 15 residues.

Only a few counts were recorded for this clone. The chain has TRBV4-2 and TRBJ2-3; 11 bases are a match to TRBD1. The CDR3 length is 16 residues. V shed 3 bases, J shed 3 bases, and the junction held 5 bases outside the gene matches. The germline V gene encodes CDR1 LGHNA and CDR2 YNFKEQ. The CDR3 DNA follows: TGTGCCAGCAGCCAGGGGGACAGGGGGTTAACAGATACGCAGTATTTT. Protein sequence: CASSQGDRGLTDTQYF.

This clone came up a few times. The genes are TRBV2 and TRBJ2-3, with a tentative D call TRBD1 (5 bases). CDR3 length: 13 residues. The germline V gene encodes CDR1 SNHLY and CDR2 FYNNEI. Deletions cut 1 base from V and 11 bases from J, with 13 bases between. In DNA, the CDR3 is TGTGCCAGCAGTGAAGAAGGGGCTCAGAGGCAGTATTTT. It translates to CASSEEGAQRQYF.

This chain's CDR3 is CSVERDRGQETQYF. DNA of the CDR3: TGCAGCGTTGAACGGGACAGGGGACAAGAGACCCAGTACTTC. The genes are TRBV29-1 and TRBJ2-5; TRBD1 aligns across 10 bases. The CDR3 sequence is 14 residues long. The V gene end was trimmed by 2 bases and the J gene end by 2 bases; junction bases not matched to a gene: 2. CDR1 and CDR2 (germline): SQVTM, ANQGSEA.

This clone came up a few times. V usage is TRBV7-9 and J usage is TRBJ2-5; 10 nucleotides agree with TRBD1. The germline V gene has CDR1 SEHNR and CDR2 FQNEAQ (reference sequence). The CDR3 spans 14 residues. Trimming took 7 bases from V and 5 from J; bases not matched to a gene: 7. The chain's CDR3 is CASNPGTGDETQYF. DNA for the CDR3: TGTGCCAGCAACCCTGGGACAGGGGATGAGACCCAGTACTTC.

As to this clone: This sample also contains other DNA sequences that code for the same CDR3. This chain links TRBV7-2 with TRBJ2-5; 7 nucleotides align to TRBD2. The V segment lost 3 bases and the J segment 2 bases; nucleotides outside the gene matches: 3. CDR3 length: 14 amino acids. In germline, CDR1 is SGHTA, CDR2 FQGNSA. CDR3 DNA sequence: TGTGCCAGCAGCTTTGGGGGGGGACAAGAGACCCAGTACTTC. Its protein product is CASSFGGGQETQYF.

This clone was picked up a small number of times. The gene calls are TRBV18 and TRBJ2-1; 8 nucleotides align to TRBD2. CDR3 length: 16 residues. The V gene end was trimmed by 3 bases and the J gene end by 7 bases; junction bases not matched to a gene: 11. Looked up from germline, CDR1 is KGHSH and CDR2 is LQKENI. The CDR3 protein is CASSPIFSGVGNEQFF. CDR3 in DNA: TGTGCCAGCTCACCGATTTTTAGCGGGGTAGGAAATGAGCAGTTCTTC.

J is TRBJ2-3 and V is TRBV21-1; TRBD2 reflects the table's D call only, with no check against the DNA. TRBV21-1 is termed a pseudogene. CDR3 length equals 13 residues. The CDR3 region has the DNA TGTGCCAGCATGGTCGGGAGCACGAATACGCAGTATTTT. It translates to CASMVGSTNTQYF.

The chain joins TRBV6-5 to TRBJ1-2; D ambiguous. This CDR3 has 12 residues. V was shortened by 10 bases and J by 1 base, with 10 bases between the two germline ends. The germline V gene has CDR1 MNHEY and CDR2 SVGAGI. CDR3 DNA: TGTGCCATAAAAGCGGTTAACTATGGCTACACCTTC. Translating gives CAIKAVNYGYTF.

This clone was seen a handful of times. V and J are TRBV18 and TRBJ1-5; D perhaps matches TRBD1 (5 bases). V shed 2 bases and J shed 8 bases, with 10 bases lying between them. The CDR3 sequence is 13 residues long. Germline-derived CDR1 and CDR2 are KGHSH and LQKENI. The CDR3 sequence: CASSPSGNKPQHF. The CDR3 nucleotides are TGTGCCAGCTCACCATCAGGGAATAAGCCCCAGCATTTT.

This clone was seen a handful of times. The genes are TRBV29-1 and TRBJ1-5, with 7 bases that match TRBD1. The CDR3 covers 14 residues. Germline V gene lookup returns CDR1 SQVTM and CDR2 ANQGSEA. Germline trimming cut 5 bases from V and 4 bases from J; bases unmatched to any gene: 8. CDR3 in DNA: TGCAGCGTTTCGGGTCCGGGACAGAATCAGCCCCAGCATTTT. Its translation is CSVSGPGQNQPQHF.

This clone occurred a few times. The V gene is TRBV7-9, the J gene TRBJ1-1; D is ambiguous. From germline, CDR1 is SEHNR and CDR2 FQNEAQ (reference sequence). The CDR3 covers 14 residues. Trimming removed 5 bases at V and 1 base at J, with 11 bases between. In DNA, the CDR3 is TGTGCCAGCAGCACCTTTGGAGCGAACACTGAAGCTTTCTTT. This translates into CASSTFGANTEAFF.

In this sample, this clone turned up a few times. V is TRBV9 and J is TRBJ1-4, with a weak D call TRBD1 (6 bases). Germline CDR1 and CDR2: SGDLS and YYNGEE. Trimming cost V 0 bases and J 11 bases, with 20 bases left between them. This CDR3 comprises 16 residues. CDR3 DNA sequence: TGTGCCAGCAGCGTAGGGAGTAGGGGGGGGTCTGAGAAACTGTTTTTT. Translation: CASSVGSRGGSEKLFF.

In this sample, this clone turned up a few times. The chain carries TRBV4-3 and TRBJ2-3, with TRBD1 as a possible D gene (6 bases). Germline V gene lookup returns CDR1 LGHNA and CDR2 YSLEER. Trimming pared 2 bases from V and 2 bases from J, leaving 11 bases between. This CDR3 comprises 15 residues. CDR3 bases: TGCGCCAGCAGCCAAAGGCAGGGGAACACAGATACGCAGTATTTT. Protein product: CASSQRQGNTDTQYF.

The rearrangement uses TRBV6-6 and TRBJ2-5, with a possible D match to TRBD1 (6 bases). With 7 bases removed from V and 2 bases from J, the gap between germline ends came to 14 bases. The CDR3 consists of 14 residues. Looked up from germline, CDR1 is MNHNY and CDR2 is SVGAGI (reference sequence). The CDR3 loop reads CASTTTGPQETQYF. The CDR3 nucleotides are TGTGCCAGCACAACTACAGGGCCACAAGAGACCCAGTACTTC.

The chain combines TRBV4-3 with TRBJ2-3, with 7 nucleotides matching TRBD2. In germline, CDR1 is LGHNA, CDR2 YSLEER. This CDR3 contains 16 residues. Unmatched junction bases numbered 3, after V lost 0 bases and J lost 0 bases. The CDR3 region is CASSQDRAGSTDTQYF. The CDR3 coding sequence is TGCGCCAGCAGCCAAGACCGAGCGGGGAGCACAGATACGCAGTATTTT.

V gene TRBV5-1 combines with J gene TRBJ1-4; D ambiguous. The V gene lost 2 bases and the J gene lost 2 bases, with 7 bases spanning the gap. CDR1 SGHRS and CDR2 YFSETQ come from the germline V gene. The CDR3 runs to 14 residues. CDR3 sequence (DNA): TGCGCCAGCAGCTTATCGTCGACTAATGAAAAACTGTTTTTT. As protein: CASSLSSTNEKLFF.

This clone showed up just a few times. The gene calls are TRBV25-1 and TRBJ1-4; perhaps TRBD1 as D (5 bases). Germline CDR1 MGHDK, CDR2 SYGVNS. The CDR3 is made up of 15 amino acids. V lost 5 bases and J lost 3, with 13 bases in between. CDR3 in amino acids: CASSLRAGANEKLFF. The CDR3 nucleotides are TGTGCCAGCAGTTTGAGGGCGGGGGCTAATGAAAAACTGTTTTTT.

The chain couples TRBV5-4 to TRBJ2-7; D unresolved. CDR1 is SGHNT and CDR2 is YYREEE in the germline V gene (reference sequence). The CDR3 totals 12 residues. The V gene lost 4 bases and the J gene lost 6 bases, with 11 bases spanning the gap. The CDR3 nucleotides are TGTGCCAGCAGCGAGATAAACAGCGAGCAGTACTTC. This sequence encodes CASSEINSEQYF.

This clone has a handful of counts. CDR3 loop: CASSDDRDGDEQYF. CDR3 bases: TGTGCCAGCAGTGACGACAGGGACGGCGACGAGCAGTACTTC. The chain uses TRBV6-1 and TRBJ2-7, with 7 bases fitting TRBD1. Germline V gene lookup returns CDR1 MNHNS and CDR2 SASEGT. V lost 3 bases to trimming and J lost 5 bases; unmatched junction nucleotides: 7. The CDR3 contains 14 residues.

This clone occurred a few times. V and J are TRBV5-1 and TRBJ1-1; D ambiguous. The germline V and J ends were trimmed by 2 bases and 1 base, with 6 bases remaining between them. Germline loops: CDR1 SGHRS, CDR2 YFSETQ. CDR3 length: 13 residues. The CDR3 sequence: CASSFLWNTEAFF. The CDR3 DNA sequence: TGCGCCAGCAGCTTCCTCTGGAACACTGAAGCTTTCTTT.

This clone was detected only a few times. The chain is built from TRBV28 and TRBJ2-2; possibly TRBD2 for D (7 bases). V was trimmed by 8 bases and J by 5 bases, leaving 15 bases between them. This CDR3 has 14 amino acids. The germline V gene encodes CDR1 MDHEN and CDR2 SYDVKM. CDR3 in amino acids: CASVGGALTGELFF. The CDR3 DNA sequence: TGTGCCAGCGTAGGGGGGGCGTTGACCGGGGAGCTGTTTTTT.

This clone showed up just a few times. The chain combines TRBV28 with TRBJ1-1; no clear D. The CDR3 has 12 amino acids. V shed 7 bases and J shed 2 bases, with 8 bases lying between them. The germline V gene encodes CDR1 MDHEN and CDR2 SYDVKM. This CDR3 reads CASTVTNTEAFF. The CDR3, as DNA: TGTGCCAGCACTGTGACAAACACTGAAGCTTTCTTT.